A selection of T cell receptor beta chains follows, all from one sample in a study of blood T cell repertoires in COVID-19. Using immunoSEQ multiplex PCR, the repertoire was profiled, and TCRdb retains in-frame clones only, with some absent. The top ten hold 1.7% of the sample, which has around 290,000 clones, approximately 88% seen once. The sequencing sample was made of PBMCs or T cells enriched from blood (not recorded which). These receptors were obtained from a woman aged 40 to 50 who had recovered from COVID-19. Each CDR3 is given with its conserved first and last residue.

CDR3: CASSQRTSGGPTYNEQFF; V: TRBV5-1; J: TRBJ2-1
CDR3: CASSEAFWTDYGYTF; V: TRBV6-1; J: TRBJ1-2
CDR3: CASSLIGSGRNNEQFF; V: TRBV7-2; J: TRBJ2-1
CDR3: CASSPSSREQFF; V: TRBV18; J: TRBJ2-1
CDR3: CASSQRGEQYF; V: TRBV14; J: TRBJ2-7
CDR3: CASSQDLGLAGEGEQFF; V: TRBV3-1/TRBV3-2; J: TRBJ2-1
CDR3: CASRGGGGYSGNTIYF; V: TRBV7-2; J: TRBJ1-3
CDR3: CASSVTGGPELYEQYF; V: TRBV9; J: TRBJ2-7
CDR3: CASSLGTATDTQYF; V: TRBV27; J: TRBJ2-3
CDR3: CAWSGKSNQPQHF; V: TRBV30; J: TRBJ1-5
CDR3: CASSLGLDSPLHF; V: TRBV7-3; J: TRBJ1-6
CDR3: CASSRQPIYGYTF; V: TRBV27; J: TRBJ1-2
CDR3: CASSLLTGYEQYF; V: TRBV5-1; J: TRBJ2-7
CDR3: CASSFLDRRDEQYF; V: TRBV7-9; J: TRBJ2-7
CDR3: CASSPQDGRGNYGYTF; V: TRBV5-1; J: TRBJ1-2
CDR3: CASSPPRSSGANVLTF; V: TRBV18; J: TRBJ2-6
CDR3: CASRGTRGTYYTEAFF; V: TRBV19; J: TRBJ1-1
CDR3: CASSERTSGGASYKDTQYF; V: TRBV10-1; J: TRBJ2-3
CDR3: CASSRMTGGRDGYTF; V: TRBV5-1; J: TRBJ1-2
CDR3: CSATGGYEQYF; V: TRBV20-1; J: TRBJ2-7
CDR3: CASSLGGGTWANVLTF; V: TRBV7-9; J: TRBJ2-6
CDR3: CASTWGGLQETQYF; V: TRBV5-1; J: TRBJ2-5
CDR3: CASSSGLNPNEQFF; V: TRBV6-2/TRBV6-3; J: TRBJ2-1